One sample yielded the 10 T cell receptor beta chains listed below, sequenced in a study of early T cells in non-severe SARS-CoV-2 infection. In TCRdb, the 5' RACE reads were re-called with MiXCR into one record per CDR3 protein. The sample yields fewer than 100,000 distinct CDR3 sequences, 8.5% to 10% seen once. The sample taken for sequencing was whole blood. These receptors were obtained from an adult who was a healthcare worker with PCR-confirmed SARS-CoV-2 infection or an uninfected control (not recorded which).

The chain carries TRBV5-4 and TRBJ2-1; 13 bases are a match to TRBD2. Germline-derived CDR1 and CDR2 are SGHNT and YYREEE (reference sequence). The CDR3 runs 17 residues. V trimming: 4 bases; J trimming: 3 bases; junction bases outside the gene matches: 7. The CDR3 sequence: CASSPGLAGAGYNEQFF. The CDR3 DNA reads TGTGCCAGCAGCCCAGGACTAGCGGGAGCGGGCTACAATGAGCAGTTCTTC.

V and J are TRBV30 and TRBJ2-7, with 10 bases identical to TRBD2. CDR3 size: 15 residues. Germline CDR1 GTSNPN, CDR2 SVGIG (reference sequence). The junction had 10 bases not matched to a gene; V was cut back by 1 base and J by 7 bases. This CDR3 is CAWSAGLAGETEQYF. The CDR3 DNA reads TGTGCCTGGAGTGCGGGGCTAGCGGGAGAGACTGAGCAGTACTTC.

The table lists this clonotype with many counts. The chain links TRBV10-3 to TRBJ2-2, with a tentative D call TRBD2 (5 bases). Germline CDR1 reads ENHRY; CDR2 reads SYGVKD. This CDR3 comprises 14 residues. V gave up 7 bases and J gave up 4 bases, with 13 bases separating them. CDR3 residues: CAINAGQVTGELFF. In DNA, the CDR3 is TGTGCCATCAACGCGGGCCAGGTCACCGGGGAGCTGTTTTTT.

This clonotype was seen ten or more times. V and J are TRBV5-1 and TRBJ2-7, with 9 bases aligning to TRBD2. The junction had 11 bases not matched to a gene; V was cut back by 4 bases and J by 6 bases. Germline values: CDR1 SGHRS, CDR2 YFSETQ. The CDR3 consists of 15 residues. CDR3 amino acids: CASSPTLSGRGEQYF. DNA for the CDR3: TGCGCCAGCAGCCCGACTCTTAGCGGGAGAGGCGAGCAGTACTTC.

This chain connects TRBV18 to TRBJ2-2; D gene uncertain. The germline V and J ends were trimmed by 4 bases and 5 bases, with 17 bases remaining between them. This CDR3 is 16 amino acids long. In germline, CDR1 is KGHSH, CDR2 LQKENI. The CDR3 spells CASSRREAKRTGELFF. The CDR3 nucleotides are TGTGCCAGCTCACGTAGGGAAGCTAAAAGGACCGGGGAGCTGTTTTTT.

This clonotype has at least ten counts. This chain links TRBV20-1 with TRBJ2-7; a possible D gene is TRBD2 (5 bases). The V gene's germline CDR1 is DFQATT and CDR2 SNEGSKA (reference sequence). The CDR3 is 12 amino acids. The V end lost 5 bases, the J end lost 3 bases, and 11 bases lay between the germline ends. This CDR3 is CSAPDWNYEQYF. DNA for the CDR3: TGCAGTGCTCCGGACTGGAACTACGAGCAGTACTTC.

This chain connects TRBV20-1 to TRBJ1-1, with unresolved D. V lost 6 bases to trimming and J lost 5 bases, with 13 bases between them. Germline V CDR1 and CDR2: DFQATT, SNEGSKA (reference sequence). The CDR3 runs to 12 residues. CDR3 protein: CSAIIKVTEAFF. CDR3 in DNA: TGCAGTGCCATTATTAAGGTAACTGAAGCTTTCTTT.

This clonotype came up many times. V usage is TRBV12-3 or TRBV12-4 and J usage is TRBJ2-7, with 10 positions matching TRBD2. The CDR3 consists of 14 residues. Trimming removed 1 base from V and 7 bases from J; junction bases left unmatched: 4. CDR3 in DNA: TGTGCCAGCAGTTTAGGTCTAGCGGGAGTAGAGCAGTACTTC. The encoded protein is CASSLGLAGVEQYF.

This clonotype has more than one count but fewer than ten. The CDR3 DNA is TGTGCCTTGAAACCACTAGCGGCGAACACCGGGGAGCTGTTTTTT. Amino acid sequence: CALKPLAANTGELFF. The rearrangement links TRBV28 to TRBJ2-2, with 8 bases lining up with TRBD2. This CDR3 has 15 residues. Germline V lookup: CDR1 MDHEN, CDR2 SYDVKM. V lost 11 bases and J lost 0; bases outside the gene matches: 8.

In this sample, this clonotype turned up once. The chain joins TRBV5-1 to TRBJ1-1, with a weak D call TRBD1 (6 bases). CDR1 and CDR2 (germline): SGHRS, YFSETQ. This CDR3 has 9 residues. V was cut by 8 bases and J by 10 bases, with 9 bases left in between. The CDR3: CASTTGAFF. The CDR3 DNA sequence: TGCGCCAGTACGACAGGAGCTTTCTTT.